This T cell receptor beta chain is from a study of cytomegalovirus exposure and HLA in healthy donors. On the study more broadly: Unique TCRs from HLA-typed donors, 70 million to 100 million of them, were held in an early data release. General study results and limits: Later analysis reportedly placed an Asian-associated ancestry cluster below the roughly 600-donor mean in N-insertions. The presence/absence work took it that sequencing depth was about the same across donors.

The PCR used 60 Vbeta and 13 Jbeta primers. Assay: immunoSEQ multiplex PCR; the TCRdb copy retains only in-frame clones and omits some. The sample consists of hundreds of thousands of clones, over 60% of them appearing once. For this clone: Its antigen remains unidentified. Other nucleotide sequences in the sample specify the same CDR3.

Sequencing was performed on PBMCs. The receptor was isolated from a man younger than 35 in good health and CMV-seronegative.

CDR3 region: CASSVGGQGNTEAFF. The CDR3 DNA sequence: TGTGCCAGCAGCGTTGGGGGACAGGGGAACACTGAAGCTTTCTTT. The genes are TRBV9 and TRBJ1-1; TRBD1 matches 9 bases. The CDR3 has 15 amino acids. Germline V gene sequence: CDR1 SGDLS, CDR2 YYNGEE. The junction had 3 bases not matched to a gene; V was cut back by 2 bases and J by 1 base.